These T cell receptor beta chains were read from a single sample in a study of T-cell reconstitution after alpha-beta-depleted transplantation in children. Using its own MiXCR run on the PCR reads, TCRdb lists one record per CDR3 protein. The profile shows about 72,000 distinct CDR3 sequences, 6% to 8% of them singletons. The specimen comprised PBMCs from the stem cell graft donor, sampled from the stem cell graft. Receptor source: a human donor who donated a stem cell graft to a child with acute lymphoblastic leukemia. CDR3s include the opening cysteine and the closing phenylalanine or tryptophan. Each record gives: D gene, J gene, V gene, clone size, CDR3 DNA, CDR3 protein. A D gene is named only where the DNA matches it firmly. Clone size is not always given. Where it is, it says once, few, many or a class for expanded clones.

TRBD1	TRBJ2-7	TRBV27	many	TGTGCCAGCAGAAGGACAGGAACCTACGAGCAGTACTTC	CASRRTGTYEQYF
TRBD1	TRBJ2-4	TRBV12-3/TRBV12-4	many	TGTGCCAGCAGTTTATCAGGGGGTTGGGACATTCAGTACTTC	CASSLSGGWDIQYF
NA	TRBJ1-5	TRBV19	few	TGTGCCAGTAGCAGTCCCGGGCATAGCAATCAGCCCCAGCATTTT	CASSSPGHSNQPQHF
TRBD2	TRBJ2-7	TRBV6-2/TRBV6-3	many	TGTGCCAGCAGCCCAAGGGCTAGCGGGAGAATCCACGAGCAGTACTTC	CASSPRASGRIHEQYF
TRBD2	TRBJ2-1	TRBV7-9	few	TGTGCCAGCATCTTAGCGGGCGGGAACTACAATGAGCAGTTCTTC	CASILAGGNYNEQFF
NA	TRBJ2-5	TRBV20-1	many	TGCAGTGCTAGACGACAGCCGCTCGGGGAGACCCAGTACTTC	CSARRQPLGETQYF
NA	TRBJ2-1	TRBV18	many	TGTGCCAGCTGCGCCTCTCAGTACGACAATGAGCAGTTCTTC	CASCASQYDNEQFF
TRBD1	TRBJ1-1	TRBV20-1	many	TGCAGTGCTAGGGGTGGGGACAGGGTCACTGAAGCTTTCTTT	CSARGGDRVTEAFF
NA	TRBJ2-2	TRBV6-6	many	TGTGCCAGCAGAACAGGGCATGGCACCGGGGAGCTGTTTTTT	CASRTGHGTGELFF
TRBD2	TRBJ2-1	TRBV7-8	many	TGTGCCAGCAGCCGGAGGACTAAGCGGGAGGGTGACGAGCAGTTCTTC	CASSRRTKREGDEQFF
NA	TRBJ1-1	TRBV2	NA	TGTGCCAGCAGCGAAGTGCACAGGGAGATGGACACTGAAGCTTTCTTT	CASSEVHREMDTEAFF
TRBD2	TRBJ2-7	TRBV9	many	TGTGCCAGCAGCCTCGGACTAGTCCAGGACGAGCAGTACTTC	CASSLGLVQDEQYF
TRBD2	TRBJ2-1	TRBV20-1	few	TGCAGTGCCCGACGGGGGGACAATGAGCAGTTCTTC	CSARRGDNEQFF
NA	TRBJ1-4	TRBV11-2	many	TGTGCCAGCAGCCCCCGGGCAGCTCCTAATGAAAAACTGTTTTTT	CASSPRAAPNEKLFF
NA	TRBJ1-1	TRBV25-1	NA	TGTGCCAGCAGTGATCCGGACCGGAACACTGAAGCTTTCTTT	CASSDPDRNTEAFF
NA	TRBJ2-7	TRBV5-1	many	TGCGCCAGCAGCTTCACAGGGTTCGCCTACGAGCAGTACTTC	CASSFTGFAYEQYF
TRBD1	TRBJ1-3	TRBV27	few	TGTGCCAGCAGTCCAGGGGGGGGTAGCTCTGGAAACACCATATATTTT	CASSPGGGSSGNTIYF
TRBD2	TRBJ2-7	TRBV28	many	TGTGCCAGCAGTTCGGCGGGAGACTCCTACGAGCAGTACTTC	CASSSAGDSYEQYF
TRBD1	TRBJ1-2	TRBV5-1	NA	TGCGCCAGCAGCTCCGGGACAGGGGGCCTCGCCAACTATGGCTACACCTTC	CASSSGTGGLANYGYTF
NA	TRBJ1-1	TRBV5-1	many	TGCGCCAGCAGCTTGGGGGCAGGGGTGACTGAAGCTTTCTTT	CASSLGAGVTEAFF
TRBD2	TRBJ2-1	TRBV4-3	many	TGCGCCAGCAGCCAATCGACAGAACTAGCGGGGGGCAGGGGTGAGCAGTTCTTC	CASSQSTELAGGRGEQFF
NA	TRBJ1-4	TRBV11-2	many	TGTGCCAGCAGCTTAGTGAGCGCAGAAAAACTGTTTTTT	CASSLVSAEKLFF
TRBD2	TRBJ2-7	TRBV27	many	TGTGCCAGCAGTTCAGGACTAGCGGGAGGATTCTACGAGCAGTACTTC	CASSSGLAGGFYEQYF
NA	TRBJ2-2	TRBV5-5	many	TGTGCCAGCAGCAATTACCGGGGGGCCAGTAGCACCGGGGAGCTGTTTTTT	CASSNYRGASSTGELFF
TRBD1	TRBJ1-5	TRBV9	few	TGTGCCAGCAGCGGACAGGGGGCAGCTCAGCCCCAGCATTTT	CASSGQGAAQPQHF
TRBD1	TRBJ2-7	TRBV6-5	many	TGTGCCAGCAGTCGACAGGGGGCCCCGTCCTACGAGCAGTACTTC	CASSRQGAPSYEQYF
NA	TRBJ2-7	TRBV12-3/TRBV12-4	few	TGTGCCAGCAGTTTAGGAGGGGACGAGCAGTACTTC	CASSLGGDEQYF
TRBD2	TRBJ2-4	TRBV7-9	many	TGTGCCAGCAGCCCGGGGACTAGCGGGACCAAAAACATTCAGTACTTC	CASSPGTSGTKNIQYF
TRBD2	TRBJ2-3	TRBV7-2	many	TGTGCCAGCAGCCGAGGGGGTAGCGGGGGGACAGATACGCAGTATTTT	CASSRGGSGGTDTQYF
NA	TRBJ2-6	TRBV2	few	TGTGCCAGCACCACACAGGGTAGGGGGGCCAACGTCCTGACTTTC	CASTTQGRGANVLTF
NA	TRBJ2-1	TRBV10-3	many	TGTGCCATCGAAGGGACTGGGAACAATGAGCAGTTCTTC	CAIEGTGNNEQFF
NA	TRBJ1-2	TRBV4-3	few	TGCGCCAGCAGCCAAGATCGGGGGACGGTCTATGGCTACACCTTC	CASSQDRGTVYGYTF
NA	TRBJ1-1	TRBV20-1	many	TGCAGTGCTAGAGATCTGTGGGCAGGTGGGGACACTGAAGCTTTCTTT	CSARDLWAGGDTEAFF
NA	TRBJ2-4	TRBV2	many	TGTGCCAGTAGTGAGGGGGTTACTTTCCGGTACAAAAACATTCAGTACTTC	CASSEGVTFRYKNIQYF
NA	TRBJ2-7	TRBV20-1	NA	TGCAGTGCTCGACTTCCCCAGAGCTACGAGCAGTACTTC	CSARLPQSYEQYF
NA	TRBJ1-1	TRBV4-1	many	TGCGCCAGCAGCCAAGGGCAGGAAGGTTGGGCTGAAGCTTTCTTT	CASSQGQEGWAEAFF
NA	TRBJ2-1	TRBV3-1	many	TGTGCCAGCAGCCAAGTGCGGGGTGAGCAGTTCTTC	CASSQVRGEQFF
TRBD1	TRBJ1-5	TRBV5-5	NA	TGTGCCAGCAGCTTGAGGGGACAGTTAAATCAGCCCCAGCATTTT	CASSLRGQLNQPQHF
NA	TRBJ1-5	TRBV5-1	many	TGCGCCAGCAGCCCCACAGGGTTGAATGGCAATCAGCCCCAGCATTTT	CASSPTGLNGNQPQHF
NA	TRBJ2-6	TRBV6-1	once	TGTGCCAGTCGTCTCGATGGGGCCAACGTCCTGACTTTC	CASRLDGANVLTF
NA	TRBJ2-3	TRBV4-3	NA	TGCGCCAGCAGCCAAGGAGTAAGCGGACCTACGGGGCAGTATTTT	CASSQGVSGPTGQYF
TRBD1	TRBJ2-4	TRBV6-2/TRBV6-3	few	TGTGCCAGCAGTTACACTCTGAGGGGGCTTGGAAACATTCAGTACTTC	CASSYTLRGLGNIQYF
NA	TRBJ2-5	TRBV10-3	NA	TGTGCCATCAGTGACCCAGTCGGGGTGACCCAGTACTTC	CAISDPVGVTQYF
TRBD1	TRBJ1-1	TRBV28	few	TGTGCCAGCAGTCATGACAGGGGGGGGAGGAACACTGAAGCTTTCTTT	CASSHDRGGRNTEAFF
TRBD1	TRBJ2-5	TRBV5-5	NA	TGTGCCAGCAGCTTAATGGCAGGGGGCGGGGAGACCCAGCACTTC	CASSLMAGGGETQHF
NA	TRBJ2-7	TRBV5-1	many	TGCGCCAGCAGCTTAGACGGACGAGGGGAGCAGTACTTC	CASSLDGRGEQYF
NA	TRBJ1-5	TRBV12-3/TRBV12-4	NA	TGTGCCAGCAGAAGCTCAAAGTGGGGCAATCAGCCCCAGCATTTT	CASRSSKWGNQPQHF
TRBD2	TRBJ2-7	TRBV4-3	many	TGCGCCAGCAGCCAAGAACAAGCGGGGGGCTACGAGCAGTACTTC	CASSQEQAGGYEQYF
NA	TRBJ1-5	TRBV2	few	TGTACCATCAGCTTGGTTCTGGGGGGGAAAGCGGTCAATCAGCCCCAGCATTTT	CTISLVLGGKAVNQPQHF
TRBD1	TRBJ1-1	TRBV20-1	many	TGCAGTGCTTCGTCGACAGGGGGCGGCACTGAAGCTTTCTTT	CSASSTGGGTEAFF
NA	TRBJ1-1	TRBV12-3/TRBV12-4	many	TGTGCCAGCATACCCGGCGGCGCTGAAGCTTTCTTT	CASIPGGAEAFF
NA	TRBJ2-5	TRBV20-1	medium-sized	TGCAGTGCTACCGGGGAGACCCAGTACTTC	CSATGETQYF